Presented here are 17 T cell receptor beta chains from one specimen sequenced in a study of T cells in Graves' hyperthyroidism and ophthalmopathy. The CDR3 regions of TCR beta were amplified from RNA transcripts. First-round RT-PCR of the TCR CDR3 relied on the HTBI primer set. TCRdb ran MiXCR on the multiplex PCR reads and lists one entry per CDR3 protein. The table has about 210,000 distinct CDR3 sequences, roughly 15% seen once. Sequenced sample: blood. These receptors were obtained from a man aged 50-60 years with Graves' hyperthyroidism.

This chain uses TRBV28 with TRBJ1-4; D is possibly TRBD1 (5 bases). This CDR3 is 13 amino acids long. Trimming stripped 6 bases from V and 7 bases from J, with 12 bases between. Germline CDR1 reads MDHEN; CDR2 reads SYDVKM. The CDR3 DNA sequence: TGTGCCAGCAGAGAGGGGAGAGGTGAAAAACTGTTTTTT. It is translated as CASREGRGEKLFF. The entire variable domain, with the rest obtained from reference TRBV28 and TRBJ1-4, is as follows: DVKVTQSSRYLVKRTGEKVFLECVQDMDHENMFWYRQDPGLGLRLIYFSYDVKMKEKGDIPEGYSVSREKKERFSLILESASTNQTSMYLCASREGRGEKLFFGSGTQLSVL.

This clonotype was seen only a few times. This chain uses TRBV11-2 with TRBJ2-2; the match to TRBD1 covers 8 bases. The junction had 3 bases not matched to a gene; V was cut back by 5 bases and J by 1 base. Germline-derived CDR1 and CDR2 are SGHAT and FQNNGV. This CDR3 region has 15 residues. In DNA, the CDR3 is TGTGCCAGCAGCCCCGGGACAGGGAACACCGGGGAGCTGTTTTTT. The encoded protein is CASSPGTGNTGELFF.

The J gene is TRBJ2-7, the V gene TRBV5-1, with D possibly being TRBD2 (6 bases). This CDR3 is 13 amino acids long. The V end lost 5 bases, the J end lost 5 bases, and 14 bases lay between the germline ends. Germline CDR1 and CDR2: SGHRS and YFSETQ. The CDR3 region has the DNA TGCGCCAGCAGTAGTTGGGGGGACCACGAGCAGTACTTC. Protein: CASSSWGDHEQYF.

This clonotype has a count of ten or more. J is TRBJ2-3 and V is TRBV28; D uncertain. Per germline, CDR1 MDHEN and CDR2 SYDVKM. This CDR3 spans 16 amino acids. Trimming took off 5 bases at V and 0 bases at J, with 15 bases between the two ends. CDR3 in DNA: TGTGCCAGCAGTAGGTGGTTGGATCGGAGCACAGATACGCAGTATTTT. Amino acids: CASSRWLDRSTDTQYF.

In regard to this clonotype: An end of the junction does not agree with germline; a read error may underlie this. This chain joins TRBV25-1 and TRBJ2-3; TRBD2 aligns across 7 bases. CDR1 and CDR2 from the germline V gene are MGHDK and SYGVNS. This CDR3 spans 12 amino acids. As DNA, the CDR3 is TGTGTCAGCAGTACTTGGCGGGAGACGAAGTATTTT. As protein: CVSSTWRETKYF.

The V and J genes are TRBV29-1 and TRBJ2-7; D possibly corresponds to TRBD2 (6 bases). Trimming took off 7 bases at V and 7 bases at J, with 17 bases between the two ends. Per germline, CDR1 SQVTM and CDR2 ANQGSEA. The CDR3 has 12 residues. The CDR3 DNA sequence: TGCAGCGCGGACGGATCTGGGGGGGAGCAGTACTTC. Translating gives CSADGSGGEQYF.

The table lists this clonotype with a count of one. The conserved phenylalanine or tryptophan is not found at the CDR3 terminus, so this likely reflects a read error. The chain recombines TRBV11-3 with TRBJ2-1, with TRBD2 matching over 12 bases. The CDR3 totals 17 residues. Germline V lookup: CDR1 SGHNT, CDR2 YENEEA. With V trimmed by 2 bases and J by 6 bases, 8 bases remained unmatched. CDR3: CASSLLRLAGGLNEQFS. CDR3 in DNA: TGTGCCAGCAGCTTATTACGTCTAGCGGGGGGGCTCAATGAGCAGTTCTCC.

Many counts were recorded for this clonotype. V gene TRBV9 combines with J gene TRBJ2-2, with D unresolved. V was shortened by 0 bases and J by 6 bases, with 9 bases between the two germline ends. Germline V gene data show CDR1 as SGDLS and CDR2 as YYNGEE. This CDR3 comprises 14 residues. The CDR3: CASSVVLNAGELFF. The CDR3, as DNA: TGTGCCAGCAGCGTAGTCCTCAACGCCGGGGAGCTGTTTTTT.

Ten or more counts support this clonotype. The chain carries TRBV28 and TRBJ1-4, with unresolved D. The CDR3 covers 12 residues. Germline CDR1 and CDR2: MDHEN and SYDVKM. V was clipped by 7 bases and J by 8 bases, with 11 bases between them. The CDR3 DNA reads TGTGCCAGCAACTCGGGAGTGGAAAAACTGTTTTTT. Its protein product is CASNSGVEKLFF.

The sample holds a few counts of this clonotype. In nucleotides, the CDR3 is TGTGCCAGCAGCTTAGAACAGGGGACCGGGGAGCTGTTTTTT. Its translation is CASSLEQGTGELFF. The chain has TRBV11-2 and TRBJ2-2; TRBD1 matches at 7 bases. Looked up from germline, CDR1 is SGHAT and CDR2 is FQNNGV. The CDR3 loop spans 14 amino acids. V gave up 0 bases and J gave up 5 bases; unmatched junction bases: 0.

This clonotype has at least ten counts. The V call is TRBV28, the J call TRBJ2-5; TRBD2 matches 13 bases. J was trimmed by 2 bases and V by 8 bases; bases with no gene match: 2. This CDR3 is built from 14 residues. Per germline, CDR1 MDHEN and CDR2 SYDVKM. CDR3 amino acids: CASLTSGRQETQYF. DNA for the CDR3: TGTGCCAGCCTGACTAGCGGGAGGCAAGAGACCCAGTACTTC.

The chain has TRBV6-2 or TRBV6-3 and TRBJ2-3; no definite D call. The CDR3 spans 17 residues. V dropped 0 bases and J dropped 1 base, with 14 bases sitting between them. Germline loops: CDR1 MNHEY, CDR2 SVGEGT. The CDR3 reads CASSYSPPSEGTDTQYF. The CDR3 DNA reads as TGTGCCAGCAGTTACTCGCCGCCCTCCGAGGGCACAGATACGCAGTATTTT.

This clonotype was counted a few times. This may stem from a read error, because a much larger clone lies one nucleotide away. The V gene is TRBV27, the J gene TRBJ2-5; 8 nucleotides match TRBD2. J was trimmed by 2 bases and V by 5 bases; bases with no gene match: 10. The CDR3 extends over 16 amino acids. The germline gives CDR1 MNHEY, CDR2 SMNVEV (reference sequence). The CDR3 DNA reads TGTGCCAGCAGTCCCCTGGGTAGCGGGGCGCAAGAGACCCAGTACTTC. Its translation is CASSPLGSGAQETQYF.

This clonotype was seen a few times. J is TRBJ2-1 and V is TRBV7-3, with 8 nucleotides matching TRBD1. Looked up from germline, CDR1 is SGHTA and CDR2 is FQGTGA. The junction had 11 bases not matched to a gene; V was cut back by 6 bases and J by 10 bases. The CDR3 loop spans 14 amino acids. The CDR3 DNA sequence: TGTGCCAGCAGTCCCGACAGGGGTAGGTTGGAGCAGTTCTTC. Amino acids: CASSPDRGRLEQFF.

This clonotype was counted at least ten times. The V gene is TRBV5-1, the J gene TRBJ2-7, with TRBD1 as a possible D gene (7 bases). In germline, CDR1 is SGHRS, CDR2 YFSETQ. The CDR3 contains 14 residues. Trimming left V 4 bases short and J 5 bases short, with 16 bases between. The CDR3 loop reads CASSPEGQPHEQYF. In DNA form, the CDR3 reads TGCGCCAGCAGCCCGGAGGGACAGCCCCACGAGCAGTACTTC.

This clonotype was seen a handful of times. The chain carries TRBV2 and TRBJ2-3; TRBD1 matches 9 bases. Germline lookup yields CDR1 SNHLY and CDR2 FYNNEI. The junction had 15 bases not matched to a gene; V was cut back by 8 bases and J by 3 bases. The CDR3 extends over 17 amino acids. The CDR3 loop reads CASAYGTGLLSTDTQYF. The CDR3 DNA reads as TGTGCCAGCGCTTATGGGACAGGGCTTTTAAGTACAGATACGCAGTATTTT.

This clonotype was counted a few times. The V and J genes are TRBV5-5 and TRBJ2-1, with 7 bases aligning to TRBD2. J lost 1 base, V lost 2 bases, and 3 bases had no gene match. CDR1 and CDR2 (germline): SGHKS, YYEKEE (reference sequence). CDR3 length: 15 amino acids. As DNA, the CDR3 is TGTGCCAGCAGCTTTGCCGGGAGGTCCTACAATGAGCAGTTCTTC. Amino acids: CASSFAGRSYNEQFF.